One sample yielded the 8 T cell receptor beta chains listed below, sequenced in a study of T cells after yellow fever vaccination. TCRdb recomputed calls from the 5' RACE reads with MiXCR, one row per CDR3 protein. The sample lists some 300,000 distinct CDR3 sequences; about 10% were seen once. The sample was CD4+ T cells sorted from PBMCs, taken 45 days after the yellow fever booster vaccination. These receptors originate from a man younger than 35 who received the YFV17D yellow fever vaccine.

This rearrangement joins TRBV7-3 to TRBJ2-2, with TRBD1 identical over 10 bases. J gave up 4 bases and V 5 bases, and 1 base lay outside the gene matches. CDR3 length: 14 amino acids. Germline V CDR1 and CDR2: SGHTA, FQGTGA. The CDR3 sequence is CASSRQGATGELFF. CDR3 DNA sequence: TGTGCCAGCAGCCGACAGGGGGCCACCGGGGAGCTGTTTTTT. Full variable domain (missing parts from reference TRBV7-3 and TRBJ2-2): GAGVSQTPSNKVTEKGKYVELRCDPISGHTALYWYRQSLGQGPEFLIYFQGTGAADDSGLPNDRFFAVRPEGSVSTLKIQRTERGDSAVYLCASSRQGATGELFFGEGSRLTVL.

The CDR3 sequence is CASSLDRPNYGYTF. Here the CDR3 DNA reads TGTGCCAGCAGCTTAGACAGACCTAACTATGGCTACACCTTC. The chain recombines TRBV5-4 with TRBJ1-2; D may be TRBD1 (5 bases). Germline loops: CDR1 SGHNT, CDR2 YYREEE (reference sequence). Trimming stripped 2 bases from V and 0 bases from J, with 8 bases between. The CDR3 has 14 amino acids.

This clonotype has a handful of counts. V gene TRBV7-2 combines with J gene TRBJ2-7; TRBD2 might be the D (5 bases). CDR1 and CDR2 from the germline V gene are SGHTA and FQGNSA. This CDR3 region has 14 residues. V shed 5 bases and J shed 6 bases, with 17 bases lying between them. The CDR3 sequence is CASSPTSGVSEQYV. The CDR3 region has the DNA TGTGCCAGCAGCCCCACTTCCGGGGTCTCCGAGCAGTACGTC.

This clonotype was detected only a few times. The V and J genes are TRBV20-1 and TRBJ1-2, with TRBD1 matching 9 bases. The germline V gene has CDR1 DFQATT and CDR2 SNEGSKA (reference sequence). Germline trimming cut 8 bases from V and 0 bases from J; bases unmatched to any gene: 4. The CDR3 is 13 amino acids. Here the CDR3 DNA reads TGCAGTCGAGGACAGGGGACTAACTATGGCTACACCTTC. Its translation: CSRGQGTNYGYTF.

The chain is built from TRBV2 and TRBJ2-4; D may be TRBD1 (6 bases). Germline V gene data show CDR1 as SNHLY and CDR2 as FYNNEI. This CDR3 contains 14 residues. Trimming cost V 5 bases and J 8 bases, with 16 bases left between them. This chain's CDR3 is CASSTTRGEDIQYF. The CDR3 DNA sequence: TGTGCCAGCAGTACAACCAGGGGAGAGGACATTCAGTACTTC.

The rearrangement uses TRBV29-1 and TRBJ1-1; 8 bases are a match to TRBD1. This CDR3 spans 14 amino acids. The V gene's germline CDR1 is SQVTM and CDR2 ANQGSEA. The J segment lost 1 base and the V segment lost 7 bases, leaving 8 bases of the junction unmatched. The CDR3 spells CSAQQGVRNTEAFF. CDR3 DNA: TGCAGCGCGCAACAGGGGGTAAGGAACACTGAAGCTTTCTTT.

This clonotype was recorded a few times. The chain uses TRBV10-1 and TRBJ2-1; perhaps D is TRBD1 or TRBD2 (6 bases each). V lost 6 bases and J lost 7, with 22 bases in between. The germline CDR1 and CDR2 sequences are WNHNN and SYGVQD (reference sequence). The CDR3 runs 16 residues. The CDR3 region has the DNA TGCGCCAGCAGCGGGGGCGCGGGTTTCCGTGGAAATGAGCAGTTCTTC. Protein product: CASSGGAGFRGNEQFF.

The V call is TRBV18, the J call TRBJ1-1; the match to TRBD1 covers 7 bases. There are 17 residues in the CDR3. The germline CDR1 and CDR2 sequences are KGHSH and LQKENI. V trimming: 3 bases; J trimming: 4 bases; junction bases outside the gene matches: 14. The chain's CDR3 is CASSPQRGRLSGTEAFF. CDR3 nucleotides: TGTGCCAGCTCACCCCAGAGGGGGCGGTTATCTGGCACTGAAGCTTTCTTT.